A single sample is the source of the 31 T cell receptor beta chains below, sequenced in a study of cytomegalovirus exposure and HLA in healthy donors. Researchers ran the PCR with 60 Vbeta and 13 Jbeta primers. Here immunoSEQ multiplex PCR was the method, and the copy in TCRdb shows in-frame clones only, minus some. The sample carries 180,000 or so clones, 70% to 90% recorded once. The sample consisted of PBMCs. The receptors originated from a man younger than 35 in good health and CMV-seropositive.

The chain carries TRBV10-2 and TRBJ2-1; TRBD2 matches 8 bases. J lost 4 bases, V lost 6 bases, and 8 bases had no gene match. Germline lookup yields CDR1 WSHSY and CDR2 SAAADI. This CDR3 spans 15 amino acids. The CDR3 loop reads CASSRWRGVYNEQFF. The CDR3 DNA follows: TGCGCCAGCAGCCGCTGGCGGGGGGTGTACAATGAGCAGTTCTTC.

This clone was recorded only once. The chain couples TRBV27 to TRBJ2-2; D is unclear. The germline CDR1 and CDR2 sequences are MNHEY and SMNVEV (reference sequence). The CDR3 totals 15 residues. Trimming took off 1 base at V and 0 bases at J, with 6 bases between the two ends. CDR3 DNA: TGTGCCAGCAGTTTATTGCAGGCGAACACCGGGGAGCTGTTTTTT. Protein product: CASSLLQANTGELFF.

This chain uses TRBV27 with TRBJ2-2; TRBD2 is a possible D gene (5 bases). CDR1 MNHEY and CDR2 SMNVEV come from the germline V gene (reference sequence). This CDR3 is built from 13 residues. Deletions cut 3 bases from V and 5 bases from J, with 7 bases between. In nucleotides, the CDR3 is TGTGCCAGCAGTTTCCCGGGGACCGGGGAGCTGTTTTTT. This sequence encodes CASSFPGTGELFF.

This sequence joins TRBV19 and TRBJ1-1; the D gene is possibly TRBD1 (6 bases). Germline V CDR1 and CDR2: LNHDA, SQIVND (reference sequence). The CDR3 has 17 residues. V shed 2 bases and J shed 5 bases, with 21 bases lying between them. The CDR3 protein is CASSIFGGPSPGTEAFF. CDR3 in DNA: TGTGCCAGTAGTATATTCGGGGGGCCGTCACCTGGGACTGAAGCTTTCTTT. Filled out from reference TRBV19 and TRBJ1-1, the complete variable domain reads DGGITQSPKYLFRKEGQNVTLSCEQNLNHDAMYWYRQDPGQGLRLIYYSQIVNDFQKGDIAEGYSVSREKKESFPLTVTSAQKNPTAFYLCASSIFGGPSPGTEAFFGQGTRLTVV.

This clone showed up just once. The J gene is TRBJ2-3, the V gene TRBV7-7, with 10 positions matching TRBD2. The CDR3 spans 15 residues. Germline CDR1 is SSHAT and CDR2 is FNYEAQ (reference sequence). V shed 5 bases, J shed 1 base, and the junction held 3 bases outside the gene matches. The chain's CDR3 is CASSLTSGGTDTQYF. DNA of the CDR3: TGTGCCAGCAGCCTTACTAGCGGGGGCACAGATACGCAGTATTTT.

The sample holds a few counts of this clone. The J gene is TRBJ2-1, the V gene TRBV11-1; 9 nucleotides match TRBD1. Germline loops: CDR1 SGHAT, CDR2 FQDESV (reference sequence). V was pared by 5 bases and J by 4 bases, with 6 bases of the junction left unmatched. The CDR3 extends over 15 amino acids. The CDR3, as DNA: TGTGCCAGCAGCGCAGGGACAGGGATATACAATGAGCAGTTCTTC. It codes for CASSAGTGIYNEQFF.

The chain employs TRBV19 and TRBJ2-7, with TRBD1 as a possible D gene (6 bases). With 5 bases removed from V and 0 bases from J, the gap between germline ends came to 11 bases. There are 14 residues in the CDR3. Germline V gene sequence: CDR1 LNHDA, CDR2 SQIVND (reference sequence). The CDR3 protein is CASSSQGSSYEQYF. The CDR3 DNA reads TGTGCCAGTAGTTCCCAGGGGTCCTCCTACGAGCAGTACTTC. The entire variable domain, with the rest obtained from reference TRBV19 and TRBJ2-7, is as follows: DGGITQSPKYLFRKEGQNVTLSCEQNLNHDAMYWYRQDPGQGLRLIYYSQIVNDFQKGDIAEGYSVSREKKESFPLTVTSAQKNPTAFYLCASSSQGSSYEQYFGPGTRLTVT.

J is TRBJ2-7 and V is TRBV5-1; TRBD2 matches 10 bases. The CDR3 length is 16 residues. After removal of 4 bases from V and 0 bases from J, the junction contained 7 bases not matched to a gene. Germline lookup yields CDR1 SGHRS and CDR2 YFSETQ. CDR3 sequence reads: CASSQVLAGSSYEQYF. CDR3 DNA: TGCGCCAGCAGCCAGGTACTAGCGGGGAGCTCCTACGAGCAGTACTTC.

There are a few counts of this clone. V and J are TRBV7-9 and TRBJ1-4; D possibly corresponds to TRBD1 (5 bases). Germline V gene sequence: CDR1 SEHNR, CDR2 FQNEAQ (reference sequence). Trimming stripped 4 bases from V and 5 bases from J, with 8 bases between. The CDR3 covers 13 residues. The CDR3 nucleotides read TGTGCCAGCAGCTCCGCAGGGAATGAAAAACTGTTTTTT. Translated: CASSSAGNEKLFF.

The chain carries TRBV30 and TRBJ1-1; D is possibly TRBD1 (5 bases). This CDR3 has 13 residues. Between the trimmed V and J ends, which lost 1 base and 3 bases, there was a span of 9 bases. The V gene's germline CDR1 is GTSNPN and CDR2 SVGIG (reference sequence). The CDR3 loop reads CAWSGSGDTEAFF. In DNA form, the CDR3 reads TGTGCCTGGAGTGGTTCGGGGGACACTGAAGCTTTCTTT.

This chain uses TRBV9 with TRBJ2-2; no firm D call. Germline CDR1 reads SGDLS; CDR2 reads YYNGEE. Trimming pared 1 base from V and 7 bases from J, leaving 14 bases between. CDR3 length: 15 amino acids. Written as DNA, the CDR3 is TGTGCCAGCAGCGTATATGCCTTACAGAGCGGGGAGCTGTTTTTT. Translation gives CASSVYALQSGELFF.

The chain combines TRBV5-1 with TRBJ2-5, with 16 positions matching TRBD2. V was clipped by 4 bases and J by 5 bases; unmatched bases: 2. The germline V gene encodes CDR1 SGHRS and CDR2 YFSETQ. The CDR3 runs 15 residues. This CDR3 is CASSKGLAGGETQYF. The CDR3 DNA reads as TGCGCCAGCAGCAAGGGACTAGCGGGGGGGGAGACCCAGTACTTC.

CDR3: CAWSVRVETQYF. The CDR3 nucleotides read TGTGCCTGGAGTGTACGGGTAGAGACCCAGTACTTC. V usage is TRBV30 and J usage is TRBJ2-5; the D is unclear. In germline, CDR1 is GTSNPN, CDR2 SVGIG (reference sequence). With 0 bases removed from V and 4 bases from J, the gap between germline ends came to 6 bases. The CDR3 sequence is 12 residues long.

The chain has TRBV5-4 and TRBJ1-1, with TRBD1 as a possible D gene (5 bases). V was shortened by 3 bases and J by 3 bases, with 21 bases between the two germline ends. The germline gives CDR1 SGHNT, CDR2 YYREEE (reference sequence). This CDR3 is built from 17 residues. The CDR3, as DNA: TGTGCCAGCAGCTCGGACCTACTGCAGGGCATGGACACTGAAGCTTTCTTT. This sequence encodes CASSSDLLQGMDTEAFF.

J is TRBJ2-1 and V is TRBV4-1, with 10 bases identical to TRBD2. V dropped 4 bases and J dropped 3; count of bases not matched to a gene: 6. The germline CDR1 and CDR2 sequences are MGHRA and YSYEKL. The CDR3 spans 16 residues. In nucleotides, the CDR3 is TGCGCCAGCAGCCCCGGGACTAGCGAATACTACAATGAGCAGTTCTTC. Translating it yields CASSPGTSEYYNEQFF.

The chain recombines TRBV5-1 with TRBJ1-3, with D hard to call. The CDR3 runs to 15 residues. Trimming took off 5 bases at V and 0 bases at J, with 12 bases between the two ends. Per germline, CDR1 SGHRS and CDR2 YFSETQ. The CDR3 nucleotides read TGCGCCAGCAGGGGAGCAGCAGGCTCTGGAAACACCATATATTTT. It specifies CASRGAAGSGNTIYF.

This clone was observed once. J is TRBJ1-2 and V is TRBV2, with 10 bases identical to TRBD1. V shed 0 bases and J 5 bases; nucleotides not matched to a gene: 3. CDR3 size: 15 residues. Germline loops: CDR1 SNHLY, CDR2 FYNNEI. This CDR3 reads CASSEAGTGDYGYTF. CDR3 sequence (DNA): TGTGCCAGCAGTGAAGCCGGGACAGGGGATTATGGCTACACCTTC.

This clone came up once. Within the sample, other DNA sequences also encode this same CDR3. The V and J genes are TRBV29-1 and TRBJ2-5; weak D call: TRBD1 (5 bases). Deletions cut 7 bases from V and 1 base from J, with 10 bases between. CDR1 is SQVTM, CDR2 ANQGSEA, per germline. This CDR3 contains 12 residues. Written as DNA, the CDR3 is TGCAGCGGGGCCCAGGGCCAAGAGACCCAGTACTTC. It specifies CSGAQGQETQYF. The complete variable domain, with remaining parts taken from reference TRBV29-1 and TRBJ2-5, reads SAVISQKPSRDICQRGTSLTIQCQVDSQVTMMFWYRQQPGQSLTLIATANQGSEATYESGFVIDKFPISRPNLTFSTLTVSNMSPEDSSIYLCSGAQGQETQYFGPGTRLLVL.

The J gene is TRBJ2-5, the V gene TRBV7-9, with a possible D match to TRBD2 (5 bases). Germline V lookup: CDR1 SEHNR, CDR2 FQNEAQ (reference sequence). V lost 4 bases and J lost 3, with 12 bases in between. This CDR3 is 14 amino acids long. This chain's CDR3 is CASSSRTLKETQYF. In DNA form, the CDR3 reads TGTGCCAGCAGCTCACGGACTCTAAAAGAGACCCAGTACTTC.

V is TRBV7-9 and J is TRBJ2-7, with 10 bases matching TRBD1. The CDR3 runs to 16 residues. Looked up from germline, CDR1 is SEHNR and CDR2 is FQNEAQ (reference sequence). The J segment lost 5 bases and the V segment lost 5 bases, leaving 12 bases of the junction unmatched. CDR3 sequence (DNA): TGTGCCAGCAGCCCCCCCGAGGGACAGGGGATCCACGAGCAGTACTTC. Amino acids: CASSPPEGQGIHEQYF.

The CDR3 spells CASSLAVAGARGAFF. The CDR3, as DNA: TGTGCCAGCAGCTTAGCGGTAGCAGGGGCTCGGGGAGCTTTCTTT. The chain is built from TRBV7-8 and TRBJ1-1; TRBD1 might be the D (6 bases). V was pared by 0 bases and J by 10 bases, with 18 bases between. This CDR3 is 15 amino acids long. CDR1 SGHVS and CDR2 FQNEAQ come from the germline V gene.

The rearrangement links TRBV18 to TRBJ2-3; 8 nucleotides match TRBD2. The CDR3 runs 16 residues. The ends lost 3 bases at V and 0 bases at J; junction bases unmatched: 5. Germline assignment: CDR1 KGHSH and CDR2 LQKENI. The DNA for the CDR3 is TGTGCCAGCTCACCCGGGGGGGCTCTGAGCACAGATACGCAGTATTTT. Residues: CASSPGGALSTDTQYF.

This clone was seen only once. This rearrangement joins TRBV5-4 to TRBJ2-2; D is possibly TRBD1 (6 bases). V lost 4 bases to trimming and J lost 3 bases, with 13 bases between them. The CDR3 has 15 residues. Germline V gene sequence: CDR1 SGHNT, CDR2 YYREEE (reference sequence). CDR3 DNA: TGTGCCAGCAGCACGGGCCCAGGGGACACCGGGGAGCTGTTTTTT. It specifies CASSTGPGDTGELFF.

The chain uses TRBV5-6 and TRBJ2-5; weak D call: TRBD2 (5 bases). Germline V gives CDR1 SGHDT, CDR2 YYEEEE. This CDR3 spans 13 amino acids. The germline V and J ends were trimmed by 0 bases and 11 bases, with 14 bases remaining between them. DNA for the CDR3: TGTGCCAGCAGCTTGGCTCCGGTGAGGGAGCAGTACTTC. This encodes CASSLAPVREQYF.

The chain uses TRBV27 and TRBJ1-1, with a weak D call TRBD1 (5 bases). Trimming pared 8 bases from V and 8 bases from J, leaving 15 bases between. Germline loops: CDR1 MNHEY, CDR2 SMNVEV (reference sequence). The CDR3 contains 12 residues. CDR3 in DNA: TGTGCCAGCGGGTGGGGGGATCTGGAAGCTTTCTTT. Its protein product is CASGWGDLEAFF.

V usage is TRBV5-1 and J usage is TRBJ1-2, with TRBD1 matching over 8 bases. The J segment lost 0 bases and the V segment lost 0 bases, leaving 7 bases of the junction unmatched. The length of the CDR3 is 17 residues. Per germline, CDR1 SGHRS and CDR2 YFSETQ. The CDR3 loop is CASSLGGQVLANYGYTF. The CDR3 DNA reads TGCGCCAGCAGCTTGGGGGGACAGGTCCTCGCTAACTATGGCTACACCTTC. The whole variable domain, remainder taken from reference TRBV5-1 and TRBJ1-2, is KAGVTQTPRYLIKTRGQQVTLSCSPISGHRSVSWYQQTPGQGLQFLFEYFSETQRNKGNFPGRFSGRQFSNSRSEMNVSTLELGDSALYLCASSLGGQVLANYGYTFGSGTRLTVV.

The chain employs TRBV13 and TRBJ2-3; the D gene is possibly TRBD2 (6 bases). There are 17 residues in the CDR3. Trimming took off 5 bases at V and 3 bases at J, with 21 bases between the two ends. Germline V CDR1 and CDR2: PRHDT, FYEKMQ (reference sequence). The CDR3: CASSIGRDSETTDTQYF. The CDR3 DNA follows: TGTGCCAGCAGCATCGGCCGGGACTCTGAGACTACAGATACGCAGTATTTT. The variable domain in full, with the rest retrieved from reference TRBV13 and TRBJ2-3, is AAGVIQSPRHLIKEKRETATLKCYPIPRHDTVYWYQQGPGQDPQFLISFYEKMQSDKGSIPDRFSAQQFSDYHSELNMSSLELGDSALYFCASSIGRDSETTDTQYFGPGTRLTVL.

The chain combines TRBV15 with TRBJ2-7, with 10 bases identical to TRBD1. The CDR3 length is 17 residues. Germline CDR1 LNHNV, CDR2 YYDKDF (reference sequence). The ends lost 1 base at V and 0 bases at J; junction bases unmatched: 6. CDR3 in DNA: TGTGCCACCAGCAGAGTGGTAGGGACAGGGGACTCCTACGAGCAGTACTTC. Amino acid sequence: CATSRVVGTGDSYEQYF.

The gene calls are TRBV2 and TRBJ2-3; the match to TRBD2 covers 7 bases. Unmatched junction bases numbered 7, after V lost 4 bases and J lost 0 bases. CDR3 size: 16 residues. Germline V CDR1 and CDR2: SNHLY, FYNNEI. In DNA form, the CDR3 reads TGTGCCAGCAGTGGTCAGGCTAGCGGTAGCACAGATACGCAGTATTTT. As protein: CASSGQASGSTDTQYF.

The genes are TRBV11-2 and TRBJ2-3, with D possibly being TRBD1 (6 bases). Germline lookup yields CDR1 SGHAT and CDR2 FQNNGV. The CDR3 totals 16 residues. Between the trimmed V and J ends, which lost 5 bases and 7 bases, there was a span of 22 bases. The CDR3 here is CASSRTSGQRTNTQYF. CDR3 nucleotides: TGTGCCAGCAGCCGAACCTCTGGACAGCGCACGAATACGCAGTATTTT.

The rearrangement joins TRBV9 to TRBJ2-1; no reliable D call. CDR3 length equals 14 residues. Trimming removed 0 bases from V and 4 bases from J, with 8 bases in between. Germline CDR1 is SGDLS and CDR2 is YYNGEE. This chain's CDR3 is CASSVEIQYNEQFF. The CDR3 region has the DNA TGTGCCAGCAGCGTAGAAATCCAGTACAATGAGCAGTTCTTC.